This TCR beta chain was captured by sequencing in a study of T cell responses to AZD1222 COVID-19 vaccine. Study results and caveats: Targeting of unmutated variant regions was reportedly seen in nearly half of spike-specific TCRs. Most donors were white British and more were female, and clonal diversity was possibly underestimated. Spike-specific TCR breadth and depth went up after people got two AZD1222 doses.

The repertoire was sequenced with immunoSEQ multiplex PCR; TCRdb's copy has only in-frame clones and lacks some. The profile shows around 120,000 clones, 80% to 95% of them singletons. Pooling was applied to second doses at about 4 or about 12 weeks. The germline CDR1 and CDR2 sequences are SGHRS and YFSETQ. CDR3 length: 13 amino acids. The ends were cut back, 4 bases at V and 6 bases at J, with 14 bases in the middle. Concerning this clone: Its antigen is not known.

The clonotype comes from an adult who received the AZD1222 COVID-19 vaccine. The V gene is TRBV5-1, the J gene TRBJ2-7; tentatively, D is TRBD1 (5 bases). The material sequenced was peripheral blood, taken 28 days after the second AZD1222 dose. CDR3 in DNA: TGCGCCAGCAGCCCTGTTAGGGGCGGCGAGCAGTACTTC. Encoded protein: CASSPVRGGEQYF.